The clone carrying this TCR beta chain was observed at least ten times. TCR beta CDR3 sequences were amplified from RNA transcripts. Using the HTBI primer set, a first-round RT-PCR was run on the TCR CDR3. TCRdb reprocessed the multiplex PCR reads with MiXCR, giving one entry per CDR3 protein. The sample has hundreds of thousands of distinct CDR3 sequences, around 13% seen once. The sample originates from a study of T cells in Graves' hyperthyroidism and ophthalmopathy. First hyperthyroidism diagnosis is when the blood sample was obtained, before any ophthalmopathy symptoms. This CDR3 is built from 15 residues. V lost 0 bases and J 2 bases, leaving 5 bases between the germline ends. The V gene's germline CDR1 is MNHEY and CDR2 SVGEGT.

The origin of this receptor is a woman in her twenties or thirties with Graves' hyperthyroidism that later progressed to Graves' ophthalmopathy. The sequenced sample was blood. The genes are TRBV6-2 or TRBV6-3 and TRBJ2-6; D gene uncertain. The CDR3, as DNA: TGTGCCAGCAGTTACTCGGGCCCTGGGGCCAACGTCCTGACTTTC. Translated, it gives CASSYSGPGANVLTF.